This T cell receptor (beta chain) derives from a study of blood T cells in healthy people across ages. The CDR3 has 13 residues. Between the trimmed V and J ends, which lost 7 bases and 4 bases, there was a span of 12 bases. A second roughly 7 to 12 cycle PCR used barcoded and J-beta primers. Template switching added a 12-random-nucleotide identifier to every cDNA molecule. TCRdb itself ran the 5' RACE reads through MiXCR, one entry per CDR3 protein. This sample has 550,000 to 750,000 distinct CDR3 sequences, with more than 20% found just once. This sequence originates from a man between 65 and 85 years old in good health. This rearrangement joins TRBV12-3 or TRBV12-4 to TRBJ2-3; perhaps D is TRBD1 or TRBD2 (6 bases each). Sample: blood. Here the CDR3 reads CASNLRGADTQYF. In DNA, the CDR3 is TGTGCCAGCAACTTGAGGGGGGCAGATACGCAGTATTTT.